The entry that follows covers one TCR beta chain sequence. The junction departs from the called germline gene at one end, perhaps through a read error. PCR was performed a second time for roughly 7 to 12 cycles using a sample-barcoded 5' primer and a J-beta primer mix. TCRdb itself ran the 5' RACE reads through MiXCR, one entry per CDR3 protein. The sample yields 800,000 to 950,000 distinct CDR3 sequences, just under 30% seen once. This sample is drawn from a study of blood T cells in healthy people across ages. The data also belong to a second study, concerning T cells of mothers and their children. That source reports: A few mothers and their six children, all healthy Caucasians, donated. During the second PCR, the M1S primer introduced sample barcodes along with 2-4 random nucleotides. Across the analysis, no persistent microchimeric T cell clones were detected.

Sequenced input: blood. The TCR sequence derives from a woman aged 40 to 50 in good health.

CDR3 region: CASGREDQGTQYF. Here the CDR3 DNA reads TGCGCCAGCGGGAGGGAAGACCAAGGGACCCAGTACTTC. The chain is built from TRBV5-1 and TRBJ2-5; TRBD2 matches at 7 bases. CDR1 is SGHRS and CDR2 is YFSETQ in the germline V gene. The CDR3 contains 13 residues.